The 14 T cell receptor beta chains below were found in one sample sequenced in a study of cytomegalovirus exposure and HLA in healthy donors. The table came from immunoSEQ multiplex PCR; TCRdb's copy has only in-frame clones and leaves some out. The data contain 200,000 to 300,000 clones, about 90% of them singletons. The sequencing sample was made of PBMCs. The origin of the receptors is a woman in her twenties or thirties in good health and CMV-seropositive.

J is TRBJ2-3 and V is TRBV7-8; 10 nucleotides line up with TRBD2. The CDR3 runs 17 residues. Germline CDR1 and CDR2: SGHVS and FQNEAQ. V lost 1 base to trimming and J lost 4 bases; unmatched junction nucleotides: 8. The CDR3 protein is CASSLGYLAGEADTQYF. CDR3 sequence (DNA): TGTGCCAGCAGCTTAGGATATCTAGCGGGAGAAGCAGATACGCAGTATTTT.

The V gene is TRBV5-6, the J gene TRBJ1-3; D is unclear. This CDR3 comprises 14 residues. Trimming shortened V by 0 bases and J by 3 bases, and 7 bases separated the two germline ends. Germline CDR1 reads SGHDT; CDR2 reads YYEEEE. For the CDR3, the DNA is TGTGCCAGCAGCTTGGGGGCCTATGGAAACACCATATATTTT. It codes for CASSLGAYGNTIYF.

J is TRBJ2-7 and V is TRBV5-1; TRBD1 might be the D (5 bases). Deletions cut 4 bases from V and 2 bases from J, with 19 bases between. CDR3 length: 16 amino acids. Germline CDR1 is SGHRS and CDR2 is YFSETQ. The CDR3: CASSMGTQGNPYEQYF. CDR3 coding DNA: TGCGCCAGCAGCATGGGCACTCAGGGAAATCCCTACGAGCAGTACTTC.

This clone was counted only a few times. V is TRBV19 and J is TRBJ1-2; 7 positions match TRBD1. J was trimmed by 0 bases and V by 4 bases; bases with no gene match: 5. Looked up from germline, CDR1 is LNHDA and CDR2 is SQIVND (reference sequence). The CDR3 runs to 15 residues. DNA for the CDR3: TGTGCCAGTAGTAGGGGACAGTTCGCTAACTATGGCTACACCTTC. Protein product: CASSRGQFANYGYTF.

The CDR3 region has the DNA TGTGCCAGCAGCCAAGCGACAGGGCCGACAGATACGCAGTATTTT. Its translation is CASSQATGPTDTQYF. The chain has TRBV4-2 and TRBJ2-3; TRBD1 agrees at 7 bases. CDR1 is LGHNA and CDR2 is YNFKEQ in the germline V gene. Trimming removed 1 base from V and 3 bases from J; junction bases left unmatched: 4. This CDR3 is 15 amino acids long.

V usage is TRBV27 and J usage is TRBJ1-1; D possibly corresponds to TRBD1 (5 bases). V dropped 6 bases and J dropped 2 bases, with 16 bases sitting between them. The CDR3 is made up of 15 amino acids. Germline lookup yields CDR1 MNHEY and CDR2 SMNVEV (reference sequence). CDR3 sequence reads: CASREGRLLNTEAFF. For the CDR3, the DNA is TGTGCCAGCAGGGAGGGACGGCTCCTAAACACTGAAGCTTTCTTT.

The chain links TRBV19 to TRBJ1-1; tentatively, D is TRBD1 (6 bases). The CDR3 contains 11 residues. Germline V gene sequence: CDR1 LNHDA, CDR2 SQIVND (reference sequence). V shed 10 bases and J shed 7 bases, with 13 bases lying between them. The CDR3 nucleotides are TGTGCCACCAGGGGTGGGGTTGAAGCTTTCTTT. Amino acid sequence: CATRGGVEAFF.

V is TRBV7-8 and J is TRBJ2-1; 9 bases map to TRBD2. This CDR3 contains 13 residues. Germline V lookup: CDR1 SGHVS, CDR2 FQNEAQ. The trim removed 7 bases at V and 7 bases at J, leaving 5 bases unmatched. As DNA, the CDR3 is TGTGCCAGCATGCGGGAGGGGAGGAATGAGCAGTTCTTC. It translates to CASMREGRNEQFF.

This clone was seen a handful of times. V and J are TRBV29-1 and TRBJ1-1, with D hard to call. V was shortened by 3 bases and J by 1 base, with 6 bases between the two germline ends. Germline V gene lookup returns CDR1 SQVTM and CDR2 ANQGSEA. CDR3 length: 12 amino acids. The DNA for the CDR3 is TGCAGCGTTGACCCCAAGAACACTGAAGCTTTCTTT. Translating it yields CSVDPKNTEAFF. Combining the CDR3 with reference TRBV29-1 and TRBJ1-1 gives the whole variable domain SAVISQKPSRDICQRGTSLTIQCQVDSQVTMMFWYRQQPGQSLTLIATANQGSEATYESGFVIDKFPISRPNLTFSTLTVSNMSPEDSSIYLCSVDPKNTEAFFGQGTRLTVV.

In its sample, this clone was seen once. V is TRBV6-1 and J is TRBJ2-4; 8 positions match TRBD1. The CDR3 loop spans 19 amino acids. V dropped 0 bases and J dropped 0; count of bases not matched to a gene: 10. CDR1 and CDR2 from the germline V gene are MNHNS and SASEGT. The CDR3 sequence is CASSEAVGDRKLAKNIQYF. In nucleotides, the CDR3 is TGTGCCAGCAGTGAAGCGGTAGGGGACAGGAAGCTAGCCAAAAACATTCAGTACTTC.

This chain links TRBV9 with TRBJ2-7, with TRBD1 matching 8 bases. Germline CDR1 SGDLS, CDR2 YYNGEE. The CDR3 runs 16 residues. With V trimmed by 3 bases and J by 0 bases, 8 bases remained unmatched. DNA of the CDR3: TGTGCCAGCAGCGACCGATGGGACAGGAGCTCCTACGAGCAGTACTTC. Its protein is CASSDRWDRSSYEQYF.

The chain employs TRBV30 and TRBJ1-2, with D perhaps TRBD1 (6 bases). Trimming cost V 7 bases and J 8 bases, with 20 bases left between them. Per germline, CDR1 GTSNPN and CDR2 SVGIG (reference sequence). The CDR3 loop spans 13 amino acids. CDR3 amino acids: CASRLGAGMGYTF. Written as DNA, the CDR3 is TGTGCCTCGAGACTGGGGGCCGGGATGGGCTACACCTTC.

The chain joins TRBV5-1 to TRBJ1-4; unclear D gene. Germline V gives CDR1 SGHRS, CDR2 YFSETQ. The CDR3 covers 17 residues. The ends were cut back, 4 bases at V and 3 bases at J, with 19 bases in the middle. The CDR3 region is CASSLNPVSLSNEKLFF. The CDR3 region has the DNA TGCGCCAGCAGCCTCAACCCGGTGTCGTTGTCTAATGAAAAACTGTTTTTT.

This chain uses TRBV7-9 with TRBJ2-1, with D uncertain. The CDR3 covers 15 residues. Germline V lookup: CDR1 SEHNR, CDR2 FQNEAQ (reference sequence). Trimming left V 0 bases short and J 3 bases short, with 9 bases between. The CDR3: CASSLASLYYNEQFF. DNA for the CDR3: TGTGCCAGCAGCTTAGCCTCTCTCTACTACAATGAGCAGTTCTTC.